The text below deals with one T cell receptor beta chain. The source of the sample is a study of cytomegalovirus exposure and HLA in healthy donors. Amplification used 60 Vbeta primers and 13 Jbeta primers. Generated by immunoSEQ multiplex PCR, the TCRdb table keeps only in-frame clones and is missing some. The profile shows some 150,000 clones, roughly three quarters of them singletons. V lost 0 bases to trimming and J lost 8 bases, with 15 bases between them. This CDR3 region has 15 residues. The V gene's germline CDR1 is SGHRS and CDR2 YFSETQ. V gene TRBV5-1 combines with J gene TRBJ2-1; maybe TRBD2 (7 bases). This receptor was identified in a human donor in good health. Input material: PBMCs. The CDR3 DNA sequence: TGCGCCAGCAGCTTGGGACTAGGGGGGGTCGATGAGCAGTTCTTC. Amino acid sequence: CASSLGLGGVDEQFF.